The 8 T cell receptor beta chains presented below share a single source sample, sequenced in a study of T cells in Graves' hyperthyroidism and ophthalmopathy. TCR beta CDR3 regions were amplified from RNA transcripts. With the HTBI primer set, the TCR CDR3 went through a first round of RT-PCR. TCRdb recomputed calls from the multiplex PCR reads with MiXCR, one row per CDR3 protein. This table has under 350,000 distinct CDR3 sequences, around 15% appearing once. The source material was blood. The receptors were gathered from a woman in her sixties with Graves' ophthalmopathy.

This clonotype appeared a few times. The genes are TRBV7-9 and TRBJ2-3; 8 nucleotides agree with TRBD2. The CDR3 is made up of 17 amino acids. Losses at the gene ends were 4 bases for V and 6 bases for J; bases not matched to a gene: 15. Germline assignment: CDR1 SEHNR and CDR2 FQNEAQ (reference sequence). The CDR3 DNA follows: TGTGCCAGCAGCTCCAGTTTTGCGGGGGGCGAGGGGGATACGCAGTATTTT. Protein sequence: CASSSSFAGGEGDTQYF.

The table lists this clonotype with a few counts. This chain links TRBV2 with TRBJ1-5; D may be TRBD1 (6 bases). The germline V gene has CDR1 SNHLY and CDR2 FYNNEI. V was pared by 7 bases and J by 0 bases, with 16 bases between. There are 16 residues in the CDR3. CDR3 DNA: TGTGCCAGCACCAACTCCAGGGGCTCTAGCAATCAGCCCCAGCATTTT. This encodes CASTNSRGSSNQPQHF.

This clonotype was counted at least ten times. This sequence joins TRBV28 and TRBJ1-1; no firm D call. CDR1 MDHEN and CDR2 SYDVKM come from the germline V gene. The CDR3 totals 13 residues. V lost 9 bases and J lost 0, with 11 bases in between. The CDR3 loop is CASMTSLNTEAFF. DNA for the CDR3: TGTGCCAGTATGACTTCCCTGAACACTGAAGCTTTCTTT.

This chain links TRBV6-9 with TRBJ1-5; 10 bases are a match to TRBD1. The V gene end was trimmed by 4 bases and the J gene end by 8 bases; junction bases not matched to a gene: 20. The germline CDR1 and CDR2 sequences are MNHGY and SVAAGI. The CDR3 sequence is 19 residues long. The CDR3 region is CASSSPGGGTGASREPQHF. In DNA, the CDR3 is TGTGCCAGCAGTTCCCCCGGGGGGGGGACAGGGGCCTCGAGGGAGCCCCAGCATTTT.

This clonotype has ten or more counts. The rearrangement joins TRBV7-9 to TRBJ2-1; TRBD2 agrees at 11 bases. The germline V gene has CDR1 SEHNR and CDR2 FQNEAQ (reference sequence). The ends lost 3 bases at V and 8 bases at J; junction bases unmatched: 12. This CDR3 comprises 17 residues. This CDR3 is CASSLGGASGGPDEQFF. CDR3 bases: TGTGCCAGCAGCTTGGGAGGCGCTAGCGGGGGGCCCGATGAGCAGTTCTTC.

In this sample, this clonotype turned up many times. The chain recombines TRBV5-1 with TRBJ1-2; D perhaps matches TRBD1 (5 bases). The CDR3 extends over 14 amino acids. The ends were cut back, 1 base at V and 6 bases at J, with 13 bases in the middle. Germline-derived CDR1 and CDR2 are SGHRS and YFSETQ. The CDR3 sequence: CASSLSPQGDGYTF. CDR3 nucleotide sequence: TGCGCCAGCAGCTTGTCACCCCAGGGAGATGGCTACACCTTC. Full variable domain (outside the CDR3, taken from reference TRBV5-1 and TRBJ1-2): KAGVTQTPRYLIKTRGQQVTLSCSPISGHRSVSWYQQTPGQGLQFLFEYFSETQRNKGNFPGRFSGRQFSNSRSEMNVSTLELGDSALYLCASSLSPQGDGYTFGSGTRLTVV.

In its sample, this clonotype was seen many times. The chain combines TRBV28 with TRBJ1-1, with D unresolved. The CDR3 runs to 12 residues. V lost 8 bases and J 9 bases, leaving 16 bases between the germline ends. Looked up from germline, CDR1 is MDHEN and CDR2 is SYDVKM. This CDR3 is CASQSQAPQAFF. The CDR3 DNA follows: TGTGCCAGCCAAAGCCAGGCTCCGCAAGCTTTCTTT. Full variable domain (remainder filled in from reference TRBV28 and TRBJ1-1): DVKVTQSSRYLVKRTGEKVFLECVQDMDHENMFWYRQDPGLGLRLIYFSYDVKMKEKGDIPEGYSVSREKKERFSLILESASTNQTSMYLCASQSQAPQAFFGQGTRLTVV.

This clonotype was seen many times. This chain joins TRBV12-3 or TRBV12-4 and TRBJ1-1; maybe TRBD1 (6 bases). This CDR3 spans 16 amino acids. Between the trimmed V and J ends, which lost 7 bases and 1 base, there was a span of 19 bases. DNA of the CDR3: TGTGCCAGCAACTATGCCCGCAGGGGCTGGAACACTGAAGCTTTCTTT. This encodes CASNYARRGWNTEAFF.